A single count supports the clone carrying this T cell receptor (beta chain). Its specificity is not known. This sample was taken from a study of OX40 agonist ivuxolimab in advanced cancers. Across the whole study: Averaging 60 years in age, with a range of roughly 20 to 79, the cohort was 82.7% male.

Assay: immunoSEQ multiplex PCR; the TCRdb copy retains only in-frame clones and omits some. The sample carries roughly 61,000 clones, approximately 86% recorded once. Study-wide results and caveats: On average, CD8+ T cells showed a greater number of expanded clones than CD4+. Also present in some nonresponders was a low level of normalized T-cell clonal expansion.

The CDR3 has 16 amino acids. V was trimmed by 1 base and J by 5 bases, leaving 17 bases between them. In germline, CDR1 is SGHTA, CDR2 FQGNSA. V gene TRBV7-2 combines with J gene TRBJ1-1; D remains ambiguous. The TCR sequence derives from an adult with an advanced solid tumor such as melanoma, head and neck, liver or kidney cancer. Sequences were derived from CD4+ or CD8+ T cells sorted from blood, sampled in a trial of the OX40 agonist ivuxolimab. For the CDR3, the DNA is TGTGCCAGCAGCTTAGAGAGTGGGTCCCCTGGGACTGAAGCTTTCTTT. Translating it yields CASSLESGSPGTEAFF.